A selection of T cell receptor beta chains follows, all from one sample in a study of blood T cell repertoires in COVID-19. The table came from immunoSEQ multiplex PCR; TCRdb's copy has only in-frame clones and leaves some out. The sample yields 200,000 or so clones, 75% to 90% seen once. Sequencing input: peripheral blood. The receptors shown here come from a human donor with active or convalescent COVID-19. The donor label of this sample is uncertain. Each CDR3 is given with its conserved first and last residue. The order of the fields is V gene, J gene, clone size, D gene, CDR3 DNA, CDR3 protein. A D gene is named only where the DNA matches it firmly. Some rows have no size entry. The others give once, few or many, or a class for an expanded clone.

>TRBV5-6|TRBJ1-2|.|TRBD1
TGTGCCAGCAGCTTGGTCACAGGGGGTGATGGCTACACCTTC
CASSLVTGGDGYTF
>TRBV9|TRBJ1-2|.|.
TGTGCCAGCAGTTGGGGGCAGGCGCCCAGTGTAGATGGCTACACCTTC
CASSWGQAPSVDGYTF
>TRBV6-5|TRBJ2-3|once|TRBD2
TGTGCCAGCAGTTACTCCGGGACTAGCGGGAATACGCAGTATTTT
CASSYSGTSGNTQYF
>TRBV19|TRBJ1-6|.|.
TGTGCCAGTAGTATTGTGAGGGATTCACCCCTCCACTTT
CASSIVRDSPLHF
>TRBV6-5|TRBJ2-7|.|TRBD1
TGTGCCAGCAGATATGGGACAGCTTCCTACGAGCAGTACTTC
CASRYGTASYEQYF
>TRBV18|TRBJ1-5|.|.
TGTGCCAGCTCACCTCAGGGCAATAGCAATCAGCCCCAGCATTTT
CASSPQGNSNQPQHF
>TRBV19|TRBJ1-5|.|TRBD1
TGTGCCAGCGGGACAGGGAATCAGCCCCAGCATTTT
CASGTGNQPQHF
>TRBV19|TRBJ2-1|.|.
TGTGCCAGTAGTAGTCCAGTCAGTGAGCAGTTCTTC
CASSSPVSEQFF
>TRBV5-6|TRBJ2-6|.|.
TGTGCCAGCAGCTCACTAGACATATCTGGGGCCAACGTCCTGACTTTC
CASSSLDISGANVLTF
>TRBV6-1|TRBJ1-1|.|.
TGTGCCAGCAGTGACGCCCTTGGGGGGGGAACTGAAGCTTTCTTT
CASSDALGGGTEAFF
>TRBV7-2|TRBJ2-2|.|.
TGTGCCAGCAGCATGTCTTTCGGGGACACCGGGGAGCTGTTTTTT
CASSMSFGDTGELFF
>TRBV12-3/TRBV12-4|TRBJ2-7|.|.
TGTGCCAGCAGTTACAGGGCAGGCTACGAGCAGTACTTC
CASSYRAGYEQYF
>TRBV4-2|TRBJ1-6|.|.
TGTGCCAGCAGCCAAGAGGCCGATAATTCACCCCTCCACTTT
CASSQEADNSPLHF
>TRBV6-2/TRBV6-3|TRBJ2-1|.|.
TGTGCCAGCAGTTATAACAGGGAACCGATCCTTTCCTACAATGAGCAGTTCTTC
CASSYNREPILSYNEQFF
>TRBV11-3|TRBJ2-1|.|TRBD2
TGTGCCAGCAGCCTCATGACTAGCGGGGGTGGGAATGAGCAGTTCTTC
CASSLMTSGGGNEQFF
>TRBV19|TRBJ1-6|.|.
TGTGCCAGTAGTCACCCGCGGTCCCATAATTCACCCCTCCACTTT
CASSHPRSHNSPLHF
>TRBV12-5|TRBJ2-2|once|TRBD2
TGTGCTAGTGGTTTTTCCGGGACTAGCGCATTCGGGGAGCTGTTTTTT
CASGFSGTSAFGELFF
>TRBV7-9|TRBJ2-3|.|.
TGTGCCAGCAGCCGAAATCTACGGCCAGGCCCGACAGATACGCAGTATTTT
CASSRNLRPGPTDTQYF
>TRBV6-6|TRBJ2-1|.|TRBD1
TGTGCCAGCAGTTACTCGGACAGGTTGGAGTACAATGAGCAGTTCTTC
CASSYSDRLEYNEQFF
>TRBV11-2|TRBJ2-2|.|.
TGTGCCAGCACCCCGCCCGAGGCCCCCACCGGGGAGCTGTTTTTT
CASTPPEAPTGELFF
>TRBV29-1|TRBJ2-7|.|.
TGCAGCGTCCAAATGGAAACTAGGGAGCAGTACTTC
CSVQMETREQYF
>TRBV28|TRBJ2-7|.|.
TGTGCCAGCAGTTTGAGGGTAAGCGAGCAGTACTTC
CASSLRVSEQYF
>TRBV24-1|TRBJ2-5|.|TRBD1
TGTGCCACCAGTGCCATAACAGGGGGCGTAGAGACCCAGTACTTC
CATSAITGGVETQYF
>TRBV30|TRBJ1-4|.|TRBD1
TGTGCCTGGAGCGGACAGGTTAATGAAAAACTGTTTTTT
CAWSGQVNEKLFF
>TRBV7-2|TRBJ2-5|.|.
TGTGCCAGCAGCGCAAGCCAAGGGAGCGGAGAGACCCAGTACTTC
CASSASQGSGETQYF
>TRBV29-1|TRBJ2-7|.|TRBD1
TGCAGCGGACAGGGGAACTCCTACGAGCAGTACTTC
CSGQGNSYEQYF
>TRBV9|TRBJ1-6|.|.
TGTGCCAGCAGCGTAGGGAGCTCCTATAATTCACCCCTCCACTTT
CASSVGSSYNSPLHF
>TRBV5-1|TRBJ2-1|.|.
TGCGCCAGCAGCTTGCAGGGAAGCTCCTACAATGAGCAGTTCTTC
CASSLQGSSYNEQFF
>TRBV11-2|TRBJ2-7|.|.
TGTGCCAGCAGCCACGGGATCTACGAGCAGTACTTC
CASSHGIYEQYF
>TRBV10-3|TRBJ1-1|.|TRBD1
TGTGCCATCAGGATACAGGGGGTAATGAACACTGAAGCTTTCTTT
CAIRIQGVMNTEAFF
>TRBV7-9|TRBJ1-4|once|TRBD1
TGTGCCAGCAGCTCACAGGGGGCTAATGAAAAACTGTTTTTT
CASSSQGANEKLFF
>TRBV12-3/TRBV12-4|TRBJ1-1|.|.
TGTGCCAGCAGTTTAGGGGGGCCCACTGAAGCTTTCTTT
CASSLGGPTEAFF
>TRBV18|TRBJ2-7|.|.
TGTGCCAGCTCACCACTACAGGGTTATGGGTCCGACTTC
CASSPLQGYGSDF
>TRBV5-5|TRBJ2-2|.|.
TGTGCCAGCAGCCGCTCTCAAGCGGGCTCCGGGGAGCTGTTTTTT
CASSRSQAGSGELFF
>TRBV10-3|TRBJ1-4|.|.
TGTGCCACCGGAGCAGGGTCTAATGAAAAACTGTTTTTT
CATGAGSNEKLFF
>TRBV9|TRBJ2-7|.|.
TGTGCCAGCAGCCCATTCGAGGGCCTCTACGAGCAGTACTTC
CASSPFEGLYEQYF
>TRBV9|TRBJ2-7|.|.
TGTGCCAGCAGCGTCGGGTTTCGGGGTCTTTCCTACGAGCAGTACTTC
CASSVGFRGLSYEQYF
>TRBV3-1/TRBV3-2|TRBJ2-7|.|.
TGTGCCAGCAGCCAGTTCGGGCCGGGGATTTACGAGCAGTACTTC
CASSQFGPGIYEQYF
>TRBV27|TRBJ2-6|.|.
TGTGCCAGCAGTTTCCAGGCTGGGGCCAACGTCCTGACTTTC
CASSFQAGANVLTF
>TRBV25-1|TRBJ2-2|.|.
TGTGCCAGCAGTGATCAGCGGAGGAACACCGGGGAGCTGTTTTTT
CASSDQRRNTGELFF
>TRBV15|TRBJ2-6|.|.
TGTGCCACCAGCAGGGAGGCAGCTGGGGCCAACGTCCTGACTTTC
CATSREAAGANVLTF
>TRBV10-2|TRBJ1-5|.|.
TGCGCCAGCAGTGAGCAGGGTCAGCCCCAGCATTTT
CASSEQGQPQHF
>TRBV7-3|TRBJ2-2|.|.
TGTGCCAGCAGCTTAACGACGGGTAACACCGGGGAGCTGTTTTTT
CASSLTTGNTGELFF
>TRBV2|TRBJ1-1|.|.
TGTGCCAGCACCGATACAGGATTTGCTTTCTTT
CASTDTGFAFF
>TRBV28|TRBJ2-5|.|TRBD2
TGTGCCAGCAGTCAAGCGGGGGGGCCCCTGGAGACCCAGTACTTC
CASSQAGGPLETQYF
>TRBV18|TRBJ1-1|.|.
TGTGCCAGCTCCCCGACAGCGAGGACTGAAGCTTTCTTT
CASSPTARTEAFF
>TRBV5-1|TRBJ2-5|.|.
TGCGCCAGCAGCTTGTGGGTGGCAGGGGAGACCCAGTACTTC
CASSLWVAGETQYF
>TRBV27|TRBJ1-6|few|TRBD1
TGTGCCAGCCGCGGGGCAGGGGGACAGGGAAATTCACCCCTCCACTTT
CASRGAGGQGNSPLHF
>TRBV9|TRBJ2-7|.|TRBD2
TGTGCCAGCAGCCCGGGGGGGGCGCACTCCTACGAGCAGTACTTC
CASSPGGAHSYEQYF
>TRBV11-3|TRBJ1-1|once|.
TGTGCCAGCAGCCCGTCTCCGAGGGACACTGAAGCTTTCTTT
CASSPSPRDTEAFF
>TRBV19|TRBJ2-3|once|TRBD2
TGTGCCAGTAGTAGTTTGATGGGACTAGCGGGAGGGGGGGGCACAGATACGCAGTATTTT
CASSSLMGLAGGGGTDTQYF
>TRBV11-3|TRBJ2-2|.|TRBD2
TGTGCCAGCAGCCGTTTGTCTAGCGGGGGCACCGGGGAGCTGTTTTTT
CASSRLSSGGTGELFF
>TRBV2|TRBJ1-5|once|.
TGTGCCAGCAGTGAATTTCCGAATCAGCCCCAGCATTTT
CASSEFPNQPQHF
>TRBV5-6|TRBJ1-6|.|.
TGTGCCAGCAGCTTGGCCTCGGGGGGGGCCGGGCATTCACCCCTCCACTTT
CASSLASGGAGHSPLHF
>TRBV4-2|TRBJ2-3|.|TRBD2
TGTGCCAGCAGCCCCCGACTAGCGGGAGGACAATTCACAGATACGCAGTATTTT
CASSPRLAGGQFTDTQYF